The 13 T cell receptor beta chains in this list originate from one sample, sequenced in a study of tumor and adjacent non-tumor tissue in lung cancer. No cell sorting was done before RNA was extracted from the tissue. TCRbeta libraries were built with three rounds of nested PCR, modified from ARM-PCR. TCRdb called the multiplex PCR reads again in MiXCR, with one record for every CDR3 protein. The table has over 110,000 distinct CDR3 sequences, 60% to 70% seen once; the top ten hold around a sixth. Sequences were obtained from lung tumor tissue. These receptors were taken from a man in his sixties with small cell lung cancer.

The table lists this clonotype with a few counts. This chain joins TRBV4-1 and TRBJ2-3; either TRBD1 or TRBD2 may fit D (6 bases each). Germline V CDR1 and CDR2: MGHRA, YSYEKL. This CDR3 comprises 14 residues. Between the trimmed V and J ends, which lost 5 bases and 3 bases, there was a span of 12 bases. The CDR3 sequence: CASSDGGPTDTQYF. In DNA, the CDR3 is TGCGCCAGCAGCGATGGGGGGCCTACAGATACGCAGTATTTT.

On this clonotype: The germline gene is not matched at one end of the junction; a read error may be the cause. This sequence joins TRBV20-1 and TRBJ2-1; tentative D call: TRBD2 (6 bases). Germline values: CDR1 DFQATT, CDR2 SNEGSKA (reference sequence). CDR3 length: 13 amino acids. The CDR3 coding sequence is TGCAGTGCTCCCCGGGGTGGGGGGAATGGGCAGTTCTTC. It yields the protein CSAPRGGGNGQFF.

In the case of this clonotype: Likely a read error: the CDR3 ends without its conserved phenylalanine or tryptophan. The DNA is omitted, as the CDR3 cannot be located on it reliably, and the CDR3 follows TCRdb's listing. The chain is built from TRBV29-1 and TRBJ1-1; TRBD1 is the table's D call, not checked against the DNA. Termini included, the CDR3 measures 13 amino acids. Germline-derived CDR1 and CDR2 are SQVTM and ANQGSEA. This CDR3 is CSVKGQGDIEACV.

About this clonotype: One junction end does not reproduce the germline sequence, and a read error may be involved. The V call is TRBV11-2, the J call TRBJ2-3, with D perhaps given as TRBD1 or TRBD2 (5 bases each). From germline, CDR1 is SGHAT and CDR2 FQNNGV. This CDR3 comprises 13 residues. As DNA, the CDR3 is TGTGCCAACAGCCTCGAGGGGTCAGATATGCAGTATTTT. Its translation is CANSLEGSDMQYF.

Concerning this clonotype itself: One end of the junction fails to match germline, which may point to a read error. The CDR3 region has the DNA TGTGCCAGCAACTCAATCCCGGGAGTGACAGATACGCAGTATTTC. It yields the protein CASNSIPGVTDTQYF. The V gene is TRBV11-2, the J gene TRBJ2-3; D is possibly TRBD2 (6 bases). This CDR3 has 15 residues. Germline V lookup: CDR1 SGHAT, CDR2 FQNNGV.

Comments on this clonotype: A much more abundant neighbour one base away suggests this may be a read error. The chain uses TRBV6-2 or TRBV6-3 and TRBJ2-7, with TRBD1 matching over 8 bases. Germline V gene sequence: CDR1 MNHEY, CDR2 SVGEGT. CDR3 length: 13 amino acids. CDR3 nucleotide sequence: TGTGCCAGCACCCCCGCAGGGGGCTACGGGCAGTACTTC. This translates into CASTPAGGYGQYF.

The CDR3 DNA sequence: TGTGCCAGCAGCTTGGTGACTAGCGGGACTCCGGGAGAGACCCAGTACTTC. It specifies CASSLVTSGTPGETQYF. This rearrangement joins TRBV11-3 to TRBJ2-5; TRBD2 matches 11 bases. The CDR3 covers 17 residues. The ends lost 3 bases at V and 4 bases at J; junction bases unmatched: 10. Germline CDR1 and CDR2: SGHNT and YENEEA.

Points on this clonotype: Mismatch with germline at one junction end may stem from a read error. This sequence joins TRBV30 and TRBJ2-7, with D unresolved. The CDR3 consists of 14 residues. Germline assignment: CDR1 GTSNPN and CDR2 SVGIG (reference sequence). The CDR3 protein is CAWSDVAFWNEQYF. For the CDR3, the DNA is TGTGCCTGGAGTGATGTGGCATTTTGGAACGAGCAATACTTC.

Remarks on this clonotype: This likely comes from a read error, as the CDR3 has no conserved phenylalanine or tryptophan at its end. The DNA is omitted, as the CDR3 cannot be located on it reliably, and the CDR3 follows TCRdb's listing. The V and J genes are TRBV4-1 and TRBJ2-2; TRBD1, as called in the table, went unchecked against the DNA. Germline V CDR1 and CDR2: MGHRA, YSYEKL. 17 amino acids form the CDR3, both terminal residues included. This CDR3 is CASNQDRGGASTGEPFI.

For this clonotype: At one of its ends the junction is not consistent with the germline gene, which may arise from a read error. The V gene is TRBV11-2, the J gene TRBJ2-1, with D maybe TRBD2 (5 bases). The germline gives CDR1 SGHAT, CDR2 FQNNGV. The CDR3 totals 13 residues. The CDR3 loop reads CASSPGRRVEQFF. For the CDR3, the DNA is TGTGCCAGCAGCCCAGGACGGCGGGTTGAGCAGTTTTTC.

In the case of this clonotype: The final CDR3 position lacks the conserved phenylalanine or tryptophan, pointing to a likely read error. This rearrangement joins TRBV29-1 to TRBJ2-3; tentatively, D is TRBD2 (6 bases). The CDR3 has 14 residues. Trimming cost V 8 bases and J 2 bases, with 17 bases left between them. Germline V gene sequence: CDR1 SQVTM, CDR2 ANQGSEA. This chain's CDR3 is CSFHGLHNTDTQYY. The CDR3 coding sequence is TGCAGCTTCCATGGACTACATAACACAGATACGCAGTATTAT.

The rearrangement joins TRBV5-1 to TRBJ1-2; D is possibly TRBD1 (6 bases). Germline values: CDR1 SGHRS, CDR2 YFSETQ. This CDR3 has 14 amino acids. Trimming cost V 4 bases and J 4 bases, with 14 bases left between them. In DNA form, the CDR3 reads TGCGCCAGCAGCCCTATTGGACAGTCCTATGGCTACACCTTC. The encoded protein is CASSPIGQSYGYTF.

The rearrangement uses TRBV6-6 and TRBJ1-2, with D unclear. The V end was cut by 10 bases, the J end by 3 bases, with 12 bases between. The germline gives CDR1 MNHNY, CDR2 SVGAGI (reference sequence). The CDR3 has 12 residues. CDR3 nucleotide sequence: TGTGCCAACACGGACGGAGACTATGGCTACACCTTC. Encoded protein: CANTDGDYGYTF.